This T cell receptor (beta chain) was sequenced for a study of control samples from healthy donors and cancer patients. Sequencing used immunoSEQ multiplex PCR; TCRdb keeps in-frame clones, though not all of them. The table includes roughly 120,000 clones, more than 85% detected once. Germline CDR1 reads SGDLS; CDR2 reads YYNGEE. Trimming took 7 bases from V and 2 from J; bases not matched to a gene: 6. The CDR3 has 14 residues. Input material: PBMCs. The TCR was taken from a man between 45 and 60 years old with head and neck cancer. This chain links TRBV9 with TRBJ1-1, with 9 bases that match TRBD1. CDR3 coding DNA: TGTGCCAGCGGAAACAGGGGGCGAAACACTGAAGCTTTCTTT. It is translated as CASGNRGRNTEAFF.